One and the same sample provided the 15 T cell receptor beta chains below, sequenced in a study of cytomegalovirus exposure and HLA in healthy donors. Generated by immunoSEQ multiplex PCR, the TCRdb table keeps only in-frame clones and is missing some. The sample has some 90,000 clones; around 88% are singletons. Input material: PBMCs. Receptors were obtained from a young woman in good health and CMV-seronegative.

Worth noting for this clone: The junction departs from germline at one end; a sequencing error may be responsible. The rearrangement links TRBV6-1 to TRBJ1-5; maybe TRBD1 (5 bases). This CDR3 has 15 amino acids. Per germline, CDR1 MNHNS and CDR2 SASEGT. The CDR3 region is CAGSVGTAANQPQHF. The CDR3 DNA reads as TGTGCCGGCAGTGTAGGGACTGCAGCTAATCAGCCCCAGCATTTT.

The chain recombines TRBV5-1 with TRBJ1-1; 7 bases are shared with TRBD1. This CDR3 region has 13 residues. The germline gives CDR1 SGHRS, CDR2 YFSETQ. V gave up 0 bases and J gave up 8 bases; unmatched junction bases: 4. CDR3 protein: CASSLGDRVEAFF. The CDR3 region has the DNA TGCGCCAGCAGCTTGGGAGACAGGGTGGAAGCTTTCTTT. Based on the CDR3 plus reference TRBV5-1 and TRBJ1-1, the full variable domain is KAGVTQTPRYLIKTRGQQVTLSCSPISGHRSVSWYQQTPGQGLQFLFEYFSETQRNKGNFPGRFSGRQFSNSRSEMNVSTLELGDSALYLCASSLGDRVEAFFGQGTRLTVV.

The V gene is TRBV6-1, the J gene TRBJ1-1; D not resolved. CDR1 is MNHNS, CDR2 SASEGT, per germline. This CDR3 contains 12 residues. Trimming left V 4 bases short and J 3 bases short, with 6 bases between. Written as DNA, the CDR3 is TGTGCCAGCAGTGTTACAGACACTGAAGCTTTCTTT. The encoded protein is CASSVTDTEAFF.

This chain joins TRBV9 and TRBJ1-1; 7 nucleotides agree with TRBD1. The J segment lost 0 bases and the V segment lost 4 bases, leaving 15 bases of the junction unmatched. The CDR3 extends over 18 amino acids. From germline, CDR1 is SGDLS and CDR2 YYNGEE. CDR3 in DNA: TGTGCCAGCAGCCTCACCGCCGGGACAGTGAACATGAACACTGAAGCTTTCTTT. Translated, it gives CASSLTAGTVNMNTEAFF.

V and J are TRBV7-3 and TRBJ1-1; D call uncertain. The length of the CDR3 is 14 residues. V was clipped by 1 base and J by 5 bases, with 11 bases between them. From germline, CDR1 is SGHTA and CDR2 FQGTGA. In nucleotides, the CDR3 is TGTGCCAGCAGCTTAAGAGGAGGGATGACTGAAGCTTTCTTT. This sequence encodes CASSLRGGMTEAFF.

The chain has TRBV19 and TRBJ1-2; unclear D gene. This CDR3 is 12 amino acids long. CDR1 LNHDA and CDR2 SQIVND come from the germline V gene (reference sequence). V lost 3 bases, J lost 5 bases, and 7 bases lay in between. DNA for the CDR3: TGTGCCAGTAGTATTAACACATATGGCTACACCTTC. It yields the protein CASSINTYGYTF.

The chain's CDR3 is CASRPYGTGIYGYTF. Written as DNA, the CDR3 is TGTGCCAGCAGGCCCTACGGGACAGGGATCTATGGCTACACCTTC. This chain uses TRBV27 with TRBJ1-2; 9 nucleotides match TRBD1. CDR1 is MNHEY and CDR2 is SMNVEV in the germline V gene (reference sequence). CDR3 length: 15 residues. V was clipped by 6 bases and J by 4 bases; unmatched bases: 9.

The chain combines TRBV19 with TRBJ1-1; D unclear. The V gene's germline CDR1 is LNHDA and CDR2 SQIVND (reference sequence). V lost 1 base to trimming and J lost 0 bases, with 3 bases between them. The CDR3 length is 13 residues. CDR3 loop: CASSIAVNTEAFF. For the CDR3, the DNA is TGTGCCAGTAGTATAGCAGTGAACACTGAAGCTTTCTTT.

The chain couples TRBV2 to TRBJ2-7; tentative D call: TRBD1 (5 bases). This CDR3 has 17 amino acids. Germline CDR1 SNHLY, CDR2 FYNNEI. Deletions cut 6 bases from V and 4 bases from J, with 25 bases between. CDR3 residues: CASSKLPVQGKEYEQYF. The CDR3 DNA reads TGTGCCAGCAGCAAACTACCCGTCCAGGGTAAGGAATACGAGCAGTACTTC. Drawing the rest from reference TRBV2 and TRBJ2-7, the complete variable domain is EPEVTQTPSHQVTQMGQEVILRCVPISNHLYFYWYRQILGQKVEFLVSFYNNEISEKSEIFDDQFSVERPDGSNFTLKIRSTKLEDSAMYFCASSKLPVQGKEYEQYFGPGTRLTVT.

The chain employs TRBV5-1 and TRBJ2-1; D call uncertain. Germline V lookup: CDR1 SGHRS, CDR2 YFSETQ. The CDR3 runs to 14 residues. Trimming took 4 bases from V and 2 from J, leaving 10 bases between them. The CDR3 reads CASSHSGAYNEQFF. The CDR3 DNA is TGCGCCAGCAGCCACTCCGGAGCCTACAATGAGCAGTTCTTC.

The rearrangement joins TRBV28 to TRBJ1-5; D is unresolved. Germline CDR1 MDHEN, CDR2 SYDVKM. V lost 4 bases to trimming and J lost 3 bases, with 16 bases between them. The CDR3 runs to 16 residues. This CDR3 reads CASSSADSMYNQPQHF. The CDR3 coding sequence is TGTGCCAGCAGTTCCGCGGATTCGATGTACAATCAGCCCCAGCATTTT.

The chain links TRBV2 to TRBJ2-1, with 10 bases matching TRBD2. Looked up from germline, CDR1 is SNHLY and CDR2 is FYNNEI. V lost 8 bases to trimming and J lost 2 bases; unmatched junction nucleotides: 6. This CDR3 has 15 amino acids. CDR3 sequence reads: CASDPLAGAYNEQFF. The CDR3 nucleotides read TGTGCCAGCGACCCTCTAGCGGGGGCCTACAATGAGCAGTTCTTC.

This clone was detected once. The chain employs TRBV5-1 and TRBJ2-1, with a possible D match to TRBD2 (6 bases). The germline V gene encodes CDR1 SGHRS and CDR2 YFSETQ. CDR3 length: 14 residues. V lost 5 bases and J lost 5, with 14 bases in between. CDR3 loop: CASSYGLPDNEQFF. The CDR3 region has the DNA TGCGCCAGCAGTTACGGACTACCCGACAATGAGCAGTTCTTC.

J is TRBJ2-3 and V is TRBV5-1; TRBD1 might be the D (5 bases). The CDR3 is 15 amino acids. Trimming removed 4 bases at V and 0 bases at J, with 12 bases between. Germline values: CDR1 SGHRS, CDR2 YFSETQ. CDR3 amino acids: CASSRSTASTDTQYF. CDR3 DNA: TGCGCCAGCAGCCGCTCGACAGCTAGCACAGATACGCAGTATTTT. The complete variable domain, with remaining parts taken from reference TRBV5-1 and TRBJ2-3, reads KAGVTQTPRYLIKTRGQQVTLSCSPISGHRSVSWYQQTPGQGLQFLFEYFSETQRNKGNFPGRFSGRQFSNSRSEMNVSTLELGDSALYLCASSRSTASTDTQYFGPGTRLTVL.

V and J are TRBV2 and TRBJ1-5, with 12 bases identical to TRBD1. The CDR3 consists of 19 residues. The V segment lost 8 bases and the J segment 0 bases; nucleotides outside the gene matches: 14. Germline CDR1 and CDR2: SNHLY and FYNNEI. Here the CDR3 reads CASGPPPGTGGISNQPQHF. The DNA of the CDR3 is TGTGCCAGCGGTCCACCCCCCGGGACAGGGGGCATTAGCAATCAGCCCCAGCATTTT.